The sequence of this TCR beta chain was determined in a study of blood T cell repertoires in COVID-19. Overall study: Whether acute or convalescent, the COVID-19 samples came from the United States, Italy and Spain.

In Cohort 3, a recovered donor had either two negative PCRs, clearance, or symptom resolution. The CDR3 contains 14 residues. The germline V gene encodes CDR1 SGHRS and CDR2 YFSETQ. After removal of 2 bases from V and 2 bases from J, the junction contained 3 bases not matched to a gene. Assay used: immunoSEQ multiplex PCR; TCRdb lists only in-frame clones, some missing. This table holds fewer than 200,000 clones, 70% to 80% found once. Sequences were obtained from PBMCs or T cells enriched from blood (not recorded which). This chain connects TRBV5-1 to TRBJ1-1, with 7 bases identical to TRBD1. The receptor was isolated from a woman in her 50s who had recovered from COVID-19. The CDR3 is CASSFIGGNTEAFF. The CDR3 DNA sequence: TGCGCCAGCAGCTTTATAGGGGGCAACACTGAAGCTTTCTTT. Full variable domain (outside the CDR3, taken from reference TRBV5-1 and TRBJ1-1): KAGVTQTPRYLIKTRGQQVTLSCSPISGHRSVSWYQQTPGQGLQFLFEYFSETQRNKGNFPGRFSGRQFSNSRSEMNVSTLELGDSALYLCASSFIGGNTEAFFGQGTRLTVV.